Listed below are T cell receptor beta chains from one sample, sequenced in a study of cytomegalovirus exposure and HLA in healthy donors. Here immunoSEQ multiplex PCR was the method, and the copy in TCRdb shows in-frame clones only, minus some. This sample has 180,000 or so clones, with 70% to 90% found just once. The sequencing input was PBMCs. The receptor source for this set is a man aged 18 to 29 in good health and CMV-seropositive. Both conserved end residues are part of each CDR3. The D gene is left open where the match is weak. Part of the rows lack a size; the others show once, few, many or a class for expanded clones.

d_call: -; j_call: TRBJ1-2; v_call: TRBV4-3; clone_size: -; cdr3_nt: TGCGCCAGCAGCCAAGAACGAGGCGGGGCGACGTTCTATGGCTACACCTTC; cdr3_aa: CASSQERGGATFYGYTF
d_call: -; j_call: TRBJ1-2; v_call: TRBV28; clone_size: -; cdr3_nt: TGTGCCAGCAGTCGGTCCTACTACTATGGCTACACCTTC; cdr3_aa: CASSRSYYYGYTF
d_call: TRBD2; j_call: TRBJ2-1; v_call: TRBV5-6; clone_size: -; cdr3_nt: TGTGCCAGCAGCTTGGGTAGCGGCGGGGGGGGGTTCTTC; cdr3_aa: CASSLGSGGGGFF
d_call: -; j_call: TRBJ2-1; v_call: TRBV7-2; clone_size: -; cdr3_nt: TGTGCCAGCAGCTTAATGGCTTTTGAGCAGTTCTTC; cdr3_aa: CASSLMAFEQFF
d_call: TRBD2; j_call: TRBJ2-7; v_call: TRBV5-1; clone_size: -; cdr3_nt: TGCGCCAGCAGCAGAGGACTAGCGCCCCCCTACGAGCAGTACTTC; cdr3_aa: CASSRGLAPPYEQYF
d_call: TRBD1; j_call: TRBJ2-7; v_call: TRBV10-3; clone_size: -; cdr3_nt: TGTGCCATCCGGGACAGCGAGGTCCTCTACGAGCAGTACTTC; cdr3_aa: CAIRDSEVLYEQYF
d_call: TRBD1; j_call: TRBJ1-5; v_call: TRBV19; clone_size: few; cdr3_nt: TGTGCCAGTACCACTAAAAGGACAGGAGTCAATCAGCCCCAGCATTTT; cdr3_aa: CASTTKRTGVNQPQHF
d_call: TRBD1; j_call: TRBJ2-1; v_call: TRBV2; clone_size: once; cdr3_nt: TGTGCCAGCAGTTCACAGGGGCTTGAGCAGTTCTTC; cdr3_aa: CASSSQGLEQFF
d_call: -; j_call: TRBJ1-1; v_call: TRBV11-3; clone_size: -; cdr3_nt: TGTGCCAGCAGCCCAGGTCTTAACAGTAAGGACACTGAAGCTTTCTTT; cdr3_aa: CASSPGLNSKDTEAFF
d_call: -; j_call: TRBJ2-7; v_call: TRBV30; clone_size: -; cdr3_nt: TGTGCCTGGAGTGCCCCTATGGAGAACGAGCAGTACTTC; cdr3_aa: CAWSAPMENEQYF
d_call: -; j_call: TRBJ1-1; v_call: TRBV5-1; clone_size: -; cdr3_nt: TGCGCCAGCAGCTTGGGGGGGCGTGGGACTGAAGCTTTCTTT; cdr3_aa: CASSLGGRGTEAFF
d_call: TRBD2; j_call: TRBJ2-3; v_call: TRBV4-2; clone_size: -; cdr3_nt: TGTGCCAGCAGCCAAGTTCAGATAGCGGGGGTGGGAGATACGCAGTATTTT; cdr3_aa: CASSQVQIAGVGDTQYF
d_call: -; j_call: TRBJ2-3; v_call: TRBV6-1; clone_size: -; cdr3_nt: TGTGCCAGCAGTATTCTGGGCGCAGATACGCAGTATTTT; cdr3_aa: CASSILGADTQYF
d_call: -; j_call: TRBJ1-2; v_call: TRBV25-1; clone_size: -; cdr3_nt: TGTGCCAGCAGTACCAGGGAAAACTATGGCTACACCTTC; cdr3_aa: CASSTRENYGYTF
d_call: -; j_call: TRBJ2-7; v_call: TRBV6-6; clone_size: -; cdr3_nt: TGTGCCAGCAGTACAGGGACCTGGAACCCCTACGAGCAGTACTTC; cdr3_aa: CASSTGTWNPYEQYF
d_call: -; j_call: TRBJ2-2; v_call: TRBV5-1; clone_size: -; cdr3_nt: TGCGCCAGCAGCTTGGGATTGGAGATGAACACCGGGGAGCTGTTTTTT; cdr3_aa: CASSLGLEMNTGELFF
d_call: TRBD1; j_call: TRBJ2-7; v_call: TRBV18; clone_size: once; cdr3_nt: TGTGCCAGCTCACCACGTCTGGGACAGGGGGAGTACGAGCAGTACTTC; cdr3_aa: CASSPRLGQGEYEQYF
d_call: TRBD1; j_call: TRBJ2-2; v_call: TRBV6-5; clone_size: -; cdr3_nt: TGTGCCAGCAGTTCCACAGGGGACAGGGAGCTGTTTTTT; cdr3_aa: CASSSTGDRELFF
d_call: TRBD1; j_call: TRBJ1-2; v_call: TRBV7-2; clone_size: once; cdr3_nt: TGTGCCAGCAGCGGGACAGTTTATGGCTACACCTTC; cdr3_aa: CASSGTVYGYTF
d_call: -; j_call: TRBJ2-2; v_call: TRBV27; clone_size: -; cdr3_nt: TGTGCCAGCAGAAACAGGGCAAACACCGGGGAGCTGTTTTTT; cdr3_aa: CASRNRANTGELFF
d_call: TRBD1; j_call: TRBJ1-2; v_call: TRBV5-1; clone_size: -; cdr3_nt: TGCGCCAGCAGCCGGGACAGGGGGTCTGGCTACACCTTC; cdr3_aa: CASSRDRGSGYTF
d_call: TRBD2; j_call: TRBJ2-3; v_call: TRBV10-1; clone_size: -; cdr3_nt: TGCGCCAGCGCAGCTACTAGCGGAGCCTCAGATACGCAGTATTTT; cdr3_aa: CASAATSGASDTQYF
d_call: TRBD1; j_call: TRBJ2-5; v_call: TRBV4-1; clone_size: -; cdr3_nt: TGCGCCAGCAGCCAAACATCCGACAGGGGAGAGACCCAGTACTTC; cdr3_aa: CASSQTSDRGETQYF
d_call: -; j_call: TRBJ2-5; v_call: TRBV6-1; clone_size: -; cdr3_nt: TGTGCCAGCAGTGAAGAGGCGGGGGCACAAGAGACCCAGTACTTC; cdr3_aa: CASSEEAGAQETQYF
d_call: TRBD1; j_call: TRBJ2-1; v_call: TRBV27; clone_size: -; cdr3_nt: TGTGCCAGCAGTTTATTCACCGGGACAGGGGCTCGAGGCAATGAGCAGTTCTTC; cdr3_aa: CASSLFTGTGARGNEQFF
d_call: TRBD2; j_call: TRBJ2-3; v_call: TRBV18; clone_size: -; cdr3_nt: TGTGCCAGCTCACGTGGACTAGCGGGGGGTTCGGGCACAGATACGCAGTATTTT; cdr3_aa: CASSRGLAGGSGTDTQYF
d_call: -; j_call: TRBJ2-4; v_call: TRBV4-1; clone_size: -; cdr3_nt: TGCGCCAGCAGCCAAGATACCCGTGTGAGGAACTATCAGTACTTC; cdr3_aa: CASSQDTRVRNYQYF
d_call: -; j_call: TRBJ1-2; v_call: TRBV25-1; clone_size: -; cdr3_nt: TGTGCCAGCAGTGAATTCGACATTGGCTACACCTTC; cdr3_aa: CASSEFDIGYTF
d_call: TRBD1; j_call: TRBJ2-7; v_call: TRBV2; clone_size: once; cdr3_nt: TGTGCCAGCAGCTCGGACAGGGTAGCCTACGAGCAGTACTTC; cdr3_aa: CASSSDRVAYEQYF